The clone carrying this T cell receptor beta chain was seen repeatedly, ten times or more. The sample originates from a study of Graves' ophthalmopathy and Graves' hyperthyroidism. Uncontrolled infections, other autoimmune diseases, pregnancy or lactation barred patients from enrollment. Amplification targeted the TCR beta CDR3 regions, with RNA transcripts as the source material. HTBI primers were used in a first-round RT-PCR, which preceded a second-round multiplex PCR. One entry per CDR3 protein, called by TCRdb with MiXCR from the multiplex PCR reads. This table holds about 410,000 distinct CDR3 sequences, about 18% found once. The specimen was peripheral blood. This receptor was identified in a woman under 30 with Graves' ophthalmopathy.

The CDR3 loop reads CASSERAATNTGELFF. DNA for the CDR3: TGTGCCAGCAGTGAAAGGGCAGCTACGAACACCGGGGAGCTGTTTTTT. V usage is TRBV2 and J usage is TRBJ2-2; D is undetermined. Germline values: CDR1 SNHLY, CDR2 FYNNEI. V was pared by 2 bases and J by 0 bases, with 10 bases between. The CDR3 extends over 16 amino acids.